Each of the 23 T cell receptor beta chains below was sequenced from the same sample in a study of control samples from healthy donors and cancer patients. Only in-frame clones appear in the TCRdb table, and some are missing; sequencing was by immunoSEQ multiplex PCR. The table lists about 140,000 clones, around 90% of them singletons. The sequenced sample was blood. The receptors originated from a man younger than 40 in good health.

This sequence joins TRBV4-1 and TRBJ2-6; 10 bases align to TRBD2. Germline V gene data show CDR1 as MGHRA and CDR2 as YSYEKL. Trimming at V came to 2 bases and at J to 0 bases, leaving 7 bases not matched to a gene. The CDR3 length is 19 residues. The chain's CDR3 is CASSQIGLADRSGANVLTF. The CDR3 DNA reads as TGCGCCAGCAGCCAAATCGGACTAGCGGACCGCTCTGGGGCCAACGTCCTGACTTTC.

The V and J genes are TRBV6-4 and TRBJ1-1; D unclear. This CDR3 region has 13 residues. Trimming took 5 bases from V and 2 from J, leaving 9 bases between them. Germline assignment: CDR1 MRHNA and CDR2 SNTAGT. DNA for the CDR3: TGTGCCAGCAGTTCTACAGTTAACACTGAAGCTTTCTTT. Encoded protein: CASSSTVNTEAFF.

The chain uses TRBV7-9 and TRBJ1-2; D not resolved. Germline CDR1 reads SEHNR; CDR2 reads FQNEAQ (reference sequence). V was clipped by 2 bases and J by 6 bases, with 7 bases between them. The CDR3 contains 12 residues. This chain's CDR3 is CASSLPPNGYTF. CDR3 bases: TGTGCCAGCAGCTTACCTCCCAATGGCTACACCTTC.

This clone has a single count. Different DNA sequences within this sample yield the same CDR3. This sequence joins TRBV9 and TRBJ2-2; D gene unclear. Per the germline V gene, CDR1 is SGDLS and CDR2 is YYNGEE. CDR3 size: 15 residues. Deletions cut 0 bases from V and 4 bases from J, with 10 bases between. DNA of the CDR3: TGTGCCAGCAGCGTAGATGGTTTTGGCACCGGGGAGCTGTTTTTT. Translated: CASSVDGFGTGELFF.

The CDR3 protein is CASSFRASYEQYF. The CDR3 bases are TGTGCCAGCAGCTTTCGAGCAAGCTACGAGCAGTACTTC. The chain uses TRBV13 and TRBJ2-7; no clear D gene. Trimming took off 3 bases at V and 3 bases at J, with 9 bases between the two ends. The CDR3 runs 13 residues. The V gene's germline CDR1 is PRHDT and CDR2 FYEKMQ (reference sequence).

The CDR3 DNA follows: TGTGCCAGCAGCTTAGATCGGCGGGAAAGTGTGTTCTTC. This gives the protein CASSLDRRESVFF. This chain uses TRBV11-2 with TRBJ2-1, with TRBD2 as a possible D gene (6 bases). Germline CDR1 is SGHAT and CDR2 is FQNNGV. The CDR3 loop spans 13 amino acids. V was pared by 0 bases and J by 15 bases, with 15 bases between.

The V call is TRBV28, the J call TRBJ1-4; D may be TRBD1 (5 bases). The germline V gene has CDR1 MDHEN and CDR2 SYDVKM. The CDR3 sequence is 14 residues long. V was shortened by 10 bases and J by 10 bases, with 22 bases between the two germline ends. CDR3 amino acids: CATQAWGVAGKLFF. DNA for the CDR3: TGTGCCACCCAAGCGTGGGGGGTCGCGGGAAAACTGTTTTTT.

About this clone itself: The germline gene is not matched at one end of the junction; a read error may be the cause. This chain uses TRBV3-1 (or the pseudogene TRBV3-2) with TRBJ1-2; D remains unclear. Germline V gene sequence: CDR1 LGHDT, CDR2 YNNKEL (reference sequence). The CDR3 contains 10 residues. CDR3 sequence (DNA): TGTGCCAGCAGCCGAGATTCGGACTTCTTC. It translates to CASSRDSDFF.

For the CDR3, the DNA is TGTGCCAGCAGTGTTGGGGACAGGGTTTCGGTTCAGCCCCAGCATTTT. Translation: CASSVGDRVSVQPQHF. The rearrangement links TRBV2 to TRBJ1-5; 9 bases fit TRBD1. CDR3 length equals 16 residues. Looked up from germline, CDR1 is SNHLY and CDR2 is FYNNEI. V shed 4 bases and J 6 bases; nucleotides not matched to a gene: 10.

CDR3 sequence: CASSEYGKGGRSEAFF. CDR3 bases: TGTGCCAGCAGTGAATATGGTAAAGGGGGAAGATCTGAAGCTTTCTTT. The rearrangement joins TRBV25-1 to TRBJ1-1, with D possibly being TRBD1 (6 bases). In germline, CDR1 is MGHDK, CDR2 SYGVNS. The CDR3 runs 16 residues. V was shortened by 0 bases and J by 6 bases, with 17 bases between the two germline ends.

This chain links TRBV7-9 with TRBJ2-1; D unclear. Germline V gene data show CDR1 as SEHNR and CDR2 as FQNEAQ (reference sequence). This CDR3 is 11 amino acids long. Trimming removed 2 bases at V and 8 bases at J, with 4 bases between. CDR3 sequence: CASSLYDEQFF. The CDR3 coding sequence is TGTGCCAGCAGCTTATATGATGAGCAGTTCTTC.

The chain combines TRBV6-5 with TRBJ1-5; D uncertain. The CDR3 totals 15 residues. In germline, CDR1 is MNHEY, CDR2 SVGAGI. Trimming cost V 7 bases and J 0 bases, with 13 bases left between them. CDR3 sequence (DNA): TGTGCCAGCACAAGGCGGCACAATAGCAATCAGCCCCAGCATTTT. Amino acid sequence: CASTRRHNSNQPQHF.

This sequence joins TRBV19 and TRBJ1-5; D is uncertain. Germline-derived CDR1 and CDR2 are LNHDA and SQIVND (reference sequence). CDR3 length equals 16 residues. Between the trimmed V and J ends, which lost 7 bases and 0 bases, there was a span of 16 bases. The CDR3 is CASNKPRGNSNQPQHF. In nucleotides, the CDR3 is TGTGCCAGTAATAAACCACGGGGAAATAGCAATCAGCCCCAGCATTTT.

The V and J genes are TRBV4-2 and TRBJ1-3; TRBD1 agrees at 8 bases. J was trimmed by 4 bases and V by 1 base; bases with no gene match: 3. The CDR3 sequence is 15 residues long. Germline V CDR1 and CDR2: LGHNA, YNFKEQ. Here the CDR3 DNA reads TGTGCCAGCAGCCAAGGGCAGGGGGCAGGAAACACCATATATTTT. Residues: CASSQGQGAGNTIYF.

CDR3 sequence reads: CASSRVLAGGEYEQYF. Written as DNA, the CDR3 is TGTGCCAGCAGTCGGGTACTAGCGGGGGGAGAATACGAGCAGTACTTC. The chain carries TRBV6-6 and TRBJ2-7, with 12 bases aligning to TRBD2. CDR1 MNHNY and CDR2 SVGAGI come from the germline V gene (reference sequence). The CDR3 is made up of 16 amino acids. V dropped 5 bases and J dropped 4; count of bases not matched to a gene: 9.

The chain combines TRBV11-3 with TRBJ1-6; no firm D call. There are 14 residues in the CDR3. Germline CDR1 is SGHNT and CDR2 is YENEEA. Trimming left V 0 bases short and J 9 bases short, with 9 bases between. In DNA, the CDR3 is TGTGCCAGCAGCTTAGATCCCCTCGGTTCACCCCTCCACTTT. Translation gives CASSLDPLGSPLHF.

This rearrangement joins TRBV6-5 to TRBJ1-5, with 9 bases identical to TRBD1. Germline V gives CDR1 MNHEY, CDR2 SVGAGI. The CDR3 sequence is 13 residues long. V gave up 7 bases and J gave up 7 bases; unmatched junction bases: 5. The CDR3 loop reads CASKGTGPQPQHF. In DNA form, the CDR3 reads TGTGCCAGCAAAGGGACAGGGCCCCAGCCCCAGCATTTT.

This clone has only one observation. The chain employs TRBV18 and TRBJ1-2, with a weak D call TRBD1 (6 bases). Germline V lookup: CDR1 KGHSH, CDR2 LQKENI. This CDR3 is 14 amino acids long. The V end was cut by 5 bases, the J end by 6 bases, with 16 bases between. The CDR3 DNA reads as TGTGCCAGCTCAATAACCGACAGGACTCATGGCTACACCTTC. This translates into CASSITDRTHGYTF. The full variable domain, its missing parts supplied by reference TRBV18 and TRBJ1-2, is NAGVMQNPRHLVRRRGQEARLRCSPMKGHSHVYWYRQLPEEGLKFMVYLQKENIIDESGMPKERFSAEFPKEGPSILRIQQVVRGDSAAYFCASSITDRTHGYTFGSGTRLTVV.

The V call is TRBV7-2, the J call TRBJ2-5; D ambiguous. The CDR3 totals 13 residues. V was trimmed by 2 bases and J by 2 bases, leaving 6 bases between them. Germline V CDR1 and CDR2: SGHTA, FQGNSA. The CDR3 here is CASSLMRQETQYF. The CDR3 bases are TGTGCCAGCAGCTTAATGCGGCAAGAGACCCAGTACTTC.

V gene TRBV28 combines with J gene TRBJ1-4; 7 nucleotides agree with TRBD1. The CDR3 length is 16 residues. In germline, CDR1 is MDHEN, CDR2 SYDVKM. V dropped 6 bases and J dropped 0; count of bases not matched to a gene: 7. CDR3: CASSPGQTTTNEKLFF. CDR3 sequence (DNA): TGTGCCAGCAGCCCGGGACAGACTACAACTAATGAAAAACTGTTTTTT.

The chain is built from TRBV30 and TRBJ2-7; 7 bases fit TRBD1. The CDR3 has 11 residues. Germline loops: CDR1 GTSNPN, CDR2 SVGIG (reference sequence). V trimming: 1 base; J trimming: 6 bases; junction bases outside the gene matches: 0. The CDR3 coding sequence is TGTGCCTGGAGTGACAGGGGCGAGCAGTACTTC. Its translation is CAWSDRGEQYF.

The CDR3: CSASPTLRTGFRETQYF. The CDR3 coding sequence is TGCAGTGCTAGTCCTACCCTTAGGACAGGTTTTAGGGAGACCCAGTACTTC. This chain connects TRBV20-1 to TRBJ2-5; TRBD1 matches 7 bases. Germline CDR1 reads DFQATT; CDR2 reads SNEGSKA (reference sequence). Losses at the gene ends were 3 bases for V and 5 bases for J; bases not matched to a gene: 18. The CDR3 has 17 residues.

The rearrangement joins TRBV10-1 to TRBJ1-2; 8 positions match TRBD1. Per germline, CDR1 WNHNN and CDR2 SYGVQD (reference sequence). V was clipped by 4 bases and J by 5 bases; unmatched bases: 12. The CDR3 loop spans 16 amino acids. CDR3 amino acids: CASSAFLGQGGYGYTF. CDR3 bases: TGCGCCAGCAGTGCCTTCTTAGGACAGGGAGGATATGGCTACACCTTC.